This T cell receptor (beta chain) was profiled in a study of T cell repertoires in cytomegalovirus infection. Whole-study context: CMV epitopes used comprised recently identified HLA-C-restricted ones and well-studied HLA-B-restricted ones.

Looked up from germline, CDR1 is SGHTA and CDR2 is FQGNSA. V lost 4 bases and J 10 bases, leaving 11 bases between the germline ends. CDR3 length: 13 amino acids. This clonotype was observed at least ten times. Its target is not known. Findings and limits, study-wide: The study found HLA-C-restricted CMV-specific TCR beta clonotypes dominating the ex vivo response.

MiXCR, run by TCRdb on the reads, gives a single entry per CDR3 protein. The sample includes under 850,000 distinct CDR3 sequences, around a third of them seen just once. V and J are TRBV7-2 and TRBJ1-6; D gene uncertain. Sequenced material: cultured PBMCs, taken from culture after CMV antigen stimulation. The clonotype comes from a human donor in good health (CMV status not recorded). Some clones in this sample may be carry-over from other donors' samples. The CDR3 loop is CASSYQRGSPLHF. DNA for the CDR3: TGTGCCAGCAGCTACCAACGAGGCTCACCCCTCCACTTT.